The sequence of this TCR beta chain was determined in a study of radiation and T cells in renal cell carcinoma. At the level of the study: Nephrectomy followed 15 Gy stereotactic body radiation by 4 weeks.

Clones were sequenced by immunoSEQ multiplex PCR, and TCRdb holds only the in-frame ones, with some missing. The data contain 160,000 or so clones, 87% of them singletons. This clone was observed a few times. The antigen is not known. General study results and limits: Top tumor clonotypes rose in blood 2 weeks post-radiation, then contracted. Pretreatment tumor biopsies were lacking, so baseline clonotypes are unknown.

Time point defined: blood 2 weeks post-SBRT. Treatment in this sample: 15 Gy SBRT to primary tumor, nephrectomy 4 weeks later. CDR3 length: 15 residues. V lost 2 bases, J lost 0 bases, and 7 bases lay in between. Germline CDR1 MNHEY, CDR2 SMNVEV (reference sequence). The sequencing used blood, collected from a patient whose treatment included radiotherapy and nephrectomy. This clonotype was obtained from a woman aged 50 to 65 with renal cell carcinoma. V gene TRBV27 combines with J gene TRBJ2-2; D remains ambiguous. CDR3 sequence (DNA): TGTGCCAGCAGTTTACGGGTAACGAACACCGGGGAGCTGTTTTTT. Protein: CASSLRVTNTGELFF.